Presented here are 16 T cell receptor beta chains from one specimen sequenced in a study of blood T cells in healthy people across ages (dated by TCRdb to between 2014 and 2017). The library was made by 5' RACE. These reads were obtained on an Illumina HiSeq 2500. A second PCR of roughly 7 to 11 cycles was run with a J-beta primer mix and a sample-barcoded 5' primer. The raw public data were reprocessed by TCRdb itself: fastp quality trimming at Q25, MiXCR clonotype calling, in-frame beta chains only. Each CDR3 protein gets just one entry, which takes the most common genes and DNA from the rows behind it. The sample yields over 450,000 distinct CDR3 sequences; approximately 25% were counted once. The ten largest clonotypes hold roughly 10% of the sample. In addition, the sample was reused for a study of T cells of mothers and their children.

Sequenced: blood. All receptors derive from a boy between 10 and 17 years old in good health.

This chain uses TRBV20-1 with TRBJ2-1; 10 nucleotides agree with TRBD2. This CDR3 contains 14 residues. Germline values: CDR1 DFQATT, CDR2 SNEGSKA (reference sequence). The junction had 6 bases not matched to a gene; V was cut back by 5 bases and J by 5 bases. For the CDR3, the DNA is TGCAGTGCTTCTAGCGGGGGAGGCCACAATGAGCAGTTCTTC. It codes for CSASSGGGHNEQFF.

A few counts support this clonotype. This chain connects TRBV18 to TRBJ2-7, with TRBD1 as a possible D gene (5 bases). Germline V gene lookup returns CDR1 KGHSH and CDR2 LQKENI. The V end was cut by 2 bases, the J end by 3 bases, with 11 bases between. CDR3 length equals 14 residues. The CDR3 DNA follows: TGTGCCAGCTCACCAGGAGACAGATACTACGAGCAGTACTTC. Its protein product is CASSPGDRYYEQYF.

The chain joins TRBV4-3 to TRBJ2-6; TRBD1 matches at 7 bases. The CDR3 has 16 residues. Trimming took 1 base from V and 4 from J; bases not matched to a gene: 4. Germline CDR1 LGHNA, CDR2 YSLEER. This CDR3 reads CASSQGTGAGANVLTF. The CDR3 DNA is TGCGCCAGCAGCCAAGGAACAGGGGCAGGGGCCAACGTCCTGACTTTC.

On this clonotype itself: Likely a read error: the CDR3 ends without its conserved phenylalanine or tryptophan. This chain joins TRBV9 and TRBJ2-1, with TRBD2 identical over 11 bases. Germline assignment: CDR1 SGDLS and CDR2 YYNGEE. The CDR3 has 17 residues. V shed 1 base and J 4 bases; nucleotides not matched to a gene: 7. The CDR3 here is CASSVTSGRSQYNEQFL. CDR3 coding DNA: TGTGCCAGCAGCGTAACTAGCGGGAGAAGTCAATACAATGAGCAGTTCCTC.

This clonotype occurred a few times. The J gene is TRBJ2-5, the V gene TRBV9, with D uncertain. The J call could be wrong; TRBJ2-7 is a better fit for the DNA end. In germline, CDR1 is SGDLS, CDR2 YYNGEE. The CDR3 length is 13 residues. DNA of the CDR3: TGTGCCAGCAGCTCCCCCTTGTCCTACGAGCAGTACTTC. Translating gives CASSSPLSYEQYF.

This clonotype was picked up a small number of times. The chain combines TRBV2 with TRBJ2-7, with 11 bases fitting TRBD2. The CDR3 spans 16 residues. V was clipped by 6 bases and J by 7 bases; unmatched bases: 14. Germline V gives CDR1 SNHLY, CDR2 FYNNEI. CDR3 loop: CASRPPLAGGPREQYF. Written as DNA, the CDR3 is TGTGCCAGCAGACCCCCTTTAGCGGGAGGGCCGCGGGAGCAGTACTTC.

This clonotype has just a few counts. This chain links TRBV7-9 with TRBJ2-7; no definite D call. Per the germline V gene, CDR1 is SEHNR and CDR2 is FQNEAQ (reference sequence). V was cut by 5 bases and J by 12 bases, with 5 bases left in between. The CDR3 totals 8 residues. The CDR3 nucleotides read TGTGCCAGCAGCCCCATGTACTTC. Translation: CASSPMYF.

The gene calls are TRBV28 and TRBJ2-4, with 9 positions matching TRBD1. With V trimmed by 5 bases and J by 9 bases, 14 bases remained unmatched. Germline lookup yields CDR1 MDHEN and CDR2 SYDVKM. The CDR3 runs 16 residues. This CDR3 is CASSPPGQGVRGIQYF. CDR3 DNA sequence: TGTGCCAGCAGTCCTCCGGGACAGGGTGTTCGCGGCATTCAGTACTTC.

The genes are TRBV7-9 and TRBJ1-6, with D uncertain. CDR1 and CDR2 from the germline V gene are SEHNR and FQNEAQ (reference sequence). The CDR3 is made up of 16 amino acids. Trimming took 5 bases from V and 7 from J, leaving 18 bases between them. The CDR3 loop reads CASSPTKSTVNSPLHF. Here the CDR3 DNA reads TGTGCCAGCAGCCCCACGAAATCGACGGTAAATTCACCCCTCCACTTT.

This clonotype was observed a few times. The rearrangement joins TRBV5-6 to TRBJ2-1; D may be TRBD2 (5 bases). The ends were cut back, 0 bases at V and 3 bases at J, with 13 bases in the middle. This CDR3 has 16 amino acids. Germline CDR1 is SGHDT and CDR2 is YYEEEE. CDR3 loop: CASSLEVGVLYNEQFF. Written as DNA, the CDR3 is TGTGCCAGCAGCTTGGAGGTGGGAGTCCTCTACAATGAGCAGTTCTTC.

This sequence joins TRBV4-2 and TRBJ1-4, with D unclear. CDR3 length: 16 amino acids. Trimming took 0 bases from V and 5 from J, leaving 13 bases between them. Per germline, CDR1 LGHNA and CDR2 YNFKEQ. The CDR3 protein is CASSQEEGNFNEKLFF. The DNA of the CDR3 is TGTGCCAGCAGCCAAGAAGAAGGAAACTTCAATGAAAAACTGTTTTTT.

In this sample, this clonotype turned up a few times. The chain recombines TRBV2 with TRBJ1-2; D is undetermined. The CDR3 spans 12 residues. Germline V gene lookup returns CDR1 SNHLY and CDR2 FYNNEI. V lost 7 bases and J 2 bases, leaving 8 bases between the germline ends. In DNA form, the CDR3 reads TGTGCCAGCAACCCAGCAAACTATGGCTACACCTTC. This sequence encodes CASNPANYGYTF.

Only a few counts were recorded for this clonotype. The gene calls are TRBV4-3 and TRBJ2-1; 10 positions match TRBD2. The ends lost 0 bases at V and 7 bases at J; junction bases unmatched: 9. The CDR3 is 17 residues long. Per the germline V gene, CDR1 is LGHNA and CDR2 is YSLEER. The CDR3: CASSQDWASGSWNEQFF. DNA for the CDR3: TGCGCCAGCAGCCAAGATTGGGCTAGCGGGAGCTGGAATGAGCAGTTCTTC.

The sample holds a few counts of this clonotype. The CDR3 DNA is TGTGCCAGCAGCTTCTCTCCGAACACCGGGGAGCTGTTTTTT. Residues: CASSFSPNTGELFF. The genes are TRBV7-2 and TRBJ2-2; D is unresolved. The CDR3 extends over 14 amino acids. The germline V gene has CDR1 SGHTA and CDR2 FQGNSA. The V and J ends lost 3 bases and 0 bases respectively, with 5 bases between them.

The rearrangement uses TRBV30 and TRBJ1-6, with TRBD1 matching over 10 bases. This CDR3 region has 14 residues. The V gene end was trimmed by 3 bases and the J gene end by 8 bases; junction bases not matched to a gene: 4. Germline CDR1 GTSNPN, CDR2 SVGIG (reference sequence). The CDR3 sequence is CAWSRTGGYSPLHF. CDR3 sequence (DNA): TGTGCCTGGAGCCGGACAGGGGGTTATTCACCCCTCCACTTT.

DNA of the CDR3: TGTGCCAGCAGTTTCTTGGGACTAGCGGGGACCACAGATACGCAGTATTTT. Amino acid sequence: CASSFLGLAGTTDTQYF. The gene calls are TRBV12-3 or TRBV12-4 and TRBJ2-3; 13 bases are shared with TRBD2. Germline trimming cut 3 bases from V and 2 bases from J; bases unmatched to any gene: 5. The CDR3 totals 17 residues.